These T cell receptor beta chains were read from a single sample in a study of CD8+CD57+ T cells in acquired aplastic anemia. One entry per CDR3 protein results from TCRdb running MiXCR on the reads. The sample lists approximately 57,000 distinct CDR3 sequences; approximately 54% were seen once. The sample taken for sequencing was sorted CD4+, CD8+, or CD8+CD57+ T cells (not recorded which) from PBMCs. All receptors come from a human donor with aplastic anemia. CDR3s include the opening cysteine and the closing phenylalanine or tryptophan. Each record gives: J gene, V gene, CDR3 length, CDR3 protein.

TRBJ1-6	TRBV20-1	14	CSARAGGYNSPLHF
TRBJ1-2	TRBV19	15	CASTLGWGQDYGYTF
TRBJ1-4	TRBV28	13	CASSLYPNEKLFF
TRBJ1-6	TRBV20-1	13	CSAPPAANSPLHF
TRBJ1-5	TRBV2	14	CASSADGSNQPQHF
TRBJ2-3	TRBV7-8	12	CASSPNTDTQYF
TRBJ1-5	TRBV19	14	CASSISGLYQPQHF
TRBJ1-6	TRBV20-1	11	CSASDNSHFHF
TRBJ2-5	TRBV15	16	CATSRITEGIQETQYF
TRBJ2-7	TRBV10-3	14	CAIIADIASGEQYF
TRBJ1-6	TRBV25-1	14	CASSAQGIDSPLHF
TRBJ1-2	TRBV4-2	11	CASSQEDGYTF
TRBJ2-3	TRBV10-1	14	CASSEYTGADTQYF
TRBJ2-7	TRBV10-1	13	CASSGKRTYEQYF
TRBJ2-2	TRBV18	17	CASSPRTRGPNTGVLFF
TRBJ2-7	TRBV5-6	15	CASIMSASPTYEQYF
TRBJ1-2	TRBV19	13	CASSINAKYGYTF
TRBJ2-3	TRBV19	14	CASSIQGSADTQYF
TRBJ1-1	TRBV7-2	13	CASSLETNTEAFF